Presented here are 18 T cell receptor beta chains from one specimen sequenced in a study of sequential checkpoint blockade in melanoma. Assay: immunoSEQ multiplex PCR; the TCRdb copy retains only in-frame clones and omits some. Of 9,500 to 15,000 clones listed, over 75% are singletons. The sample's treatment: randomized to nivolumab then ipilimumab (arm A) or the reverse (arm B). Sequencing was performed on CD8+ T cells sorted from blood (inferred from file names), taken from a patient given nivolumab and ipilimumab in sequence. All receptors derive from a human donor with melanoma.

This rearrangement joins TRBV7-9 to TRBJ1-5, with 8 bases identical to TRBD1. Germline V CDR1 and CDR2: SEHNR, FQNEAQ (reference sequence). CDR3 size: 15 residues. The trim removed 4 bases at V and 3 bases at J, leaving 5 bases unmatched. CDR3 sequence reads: CASSSDRGSNQPQHF. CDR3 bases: TGTGCCAGCAGCTCCGACAGGGGCTCCAATCAGCCCCAGCATTTT.

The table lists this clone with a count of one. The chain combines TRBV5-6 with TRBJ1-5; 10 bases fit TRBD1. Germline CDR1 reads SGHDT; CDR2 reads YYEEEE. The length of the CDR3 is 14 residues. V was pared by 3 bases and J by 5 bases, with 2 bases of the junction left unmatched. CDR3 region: CASSYGQGDQPQHF. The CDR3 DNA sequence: TGTGCCAGCAGCTACGGACAGGGGGATCAGCCCCAGCATTTT.

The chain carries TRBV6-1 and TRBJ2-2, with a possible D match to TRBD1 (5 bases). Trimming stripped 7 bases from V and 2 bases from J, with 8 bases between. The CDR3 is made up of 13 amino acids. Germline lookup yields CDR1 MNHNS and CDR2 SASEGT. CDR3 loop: CASITGNTGELFF. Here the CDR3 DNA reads TGTGCCAGCATTACAGGAAACACCGGGGAGCTGTTTTTT.

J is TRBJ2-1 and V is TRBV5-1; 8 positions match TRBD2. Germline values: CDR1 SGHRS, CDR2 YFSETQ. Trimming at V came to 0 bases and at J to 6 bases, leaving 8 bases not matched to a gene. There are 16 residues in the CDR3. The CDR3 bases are TGCGCCAGCAGCTTGGTTGGCGCGGGGGGCCTCAATGAGCAGTTCTTC. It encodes CASSLVGAGGLNEQFF.

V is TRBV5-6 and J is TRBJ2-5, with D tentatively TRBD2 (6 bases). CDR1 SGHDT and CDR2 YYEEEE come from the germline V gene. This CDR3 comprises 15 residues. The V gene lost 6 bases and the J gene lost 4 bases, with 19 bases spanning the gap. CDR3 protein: CASIARRDVVETQYF. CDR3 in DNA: TGTGCCAGCATCGCGAGGCGGGATGTCGTAGAGACCCAGTACTTC.

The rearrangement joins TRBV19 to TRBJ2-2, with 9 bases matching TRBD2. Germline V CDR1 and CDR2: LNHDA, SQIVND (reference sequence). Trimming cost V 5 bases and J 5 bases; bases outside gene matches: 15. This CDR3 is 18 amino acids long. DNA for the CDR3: TGTGCCAGTAGTGCCTTCGGATTAGCGGGGGAAAAAACCGGGGAGCTGTTTTTT. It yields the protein CASSAFGLAGEKTGELFF.

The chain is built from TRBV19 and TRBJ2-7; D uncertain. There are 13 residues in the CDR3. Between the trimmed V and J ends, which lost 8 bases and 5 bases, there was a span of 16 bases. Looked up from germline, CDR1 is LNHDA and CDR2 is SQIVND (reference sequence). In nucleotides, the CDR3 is TGTGCCAGTGTAGACACCTCTGGAAACGAGCAGTACTTC. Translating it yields CASVDTSGNEQYF. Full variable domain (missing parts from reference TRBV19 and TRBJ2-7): DGGITQSPKYLFRKEGQNVTLSCEQNLNHDAMYWYRQDPGQGLRLIYYSQIVNDFQKGDIAEGYSVSREKKESFPLTVTSAQKNPTAFYLCASVDTSGNEQYFGPGTRLTVT.

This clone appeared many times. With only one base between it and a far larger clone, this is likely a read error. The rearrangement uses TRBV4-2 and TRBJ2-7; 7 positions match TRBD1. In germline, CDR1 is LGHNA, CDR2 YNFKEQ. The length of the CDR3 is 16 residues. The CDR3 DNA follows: TGTTCCAGCAGCCAAGATTCGTGGGCAGGGGGCTACGAGCAGTACTTC. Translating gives CSSSQDSWAGGYEQYF.

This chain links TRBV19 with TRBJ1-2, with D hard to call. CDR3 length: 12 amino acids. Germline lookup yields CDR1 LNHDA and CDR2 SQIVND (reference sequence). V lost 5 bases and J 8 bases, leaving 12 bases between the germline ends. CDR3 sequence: CASSPAEGGYTF. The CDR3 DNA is TGTGCCAGTAGTCCCGCGGAGGGAGGCTACACCTTC.

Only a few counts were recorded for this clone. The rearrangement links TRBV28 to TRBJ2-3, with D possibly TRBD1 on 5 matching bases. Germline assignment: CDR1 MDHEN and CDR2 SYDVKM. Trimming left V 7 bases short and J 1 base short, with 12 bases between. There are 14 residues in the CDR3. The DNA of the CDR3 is TGTGCCAGCACCTTTTTACAGGGCACAGATACGCAGTATTTT. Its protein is CASTFLQGTDTQYF.

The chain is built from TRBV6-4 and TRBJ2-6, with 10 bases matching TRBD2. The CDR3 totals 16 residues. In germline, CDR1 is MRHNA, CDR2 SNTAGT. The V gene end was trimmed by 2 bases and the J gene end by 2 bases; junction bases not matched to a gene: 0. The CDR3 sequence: CASSDSGGAGANVLTF. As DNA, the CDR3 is TGTGCCAGCAGTGACAGCGGGGGGGCTGGGGCCAACGTCCTGACTTTC.

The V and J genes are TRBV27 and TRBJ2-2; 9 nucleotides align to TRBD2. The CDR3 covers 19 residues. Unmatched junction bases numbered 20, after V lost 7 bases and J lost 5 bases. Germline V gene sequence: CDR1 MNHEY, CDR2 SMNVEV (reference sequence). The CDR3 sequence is CASTRGYTPGLAWTGELFF. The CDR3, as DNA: TGTGCCAGCACGAGGGGGTACACCCCGGGACTAGCATGGACCGGGGAGCTGTTTTTT.

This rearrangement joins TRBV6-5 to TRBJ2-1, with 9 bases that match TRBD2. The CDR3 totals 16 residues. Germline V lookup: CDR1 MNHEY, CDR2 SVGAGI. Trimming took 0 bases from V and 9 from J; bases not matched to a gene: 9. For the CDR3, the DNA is TGTGCCAGCAGTTACTCGACGTGGCTAGCGGGATCTGAGCAGTTCTTC. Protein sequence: CASSYSTWLAGSEQFF.

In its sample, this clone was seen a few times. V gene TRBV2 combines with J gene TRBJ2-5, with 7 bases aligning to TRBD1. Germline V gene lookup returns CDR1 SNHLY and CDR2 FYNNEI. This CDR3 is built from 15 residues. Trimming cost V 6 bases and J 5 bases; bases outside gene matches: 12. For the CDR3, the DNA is TGTGCCAGCAGGGAAACAGGGGACCCTTGGGAGACCCAGTACTTC. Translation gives CASRETGDPWETQYF.

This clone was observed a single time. CDR3 DNA sequence: TGTGCCAGCAGCTTAACAGGGGGCGGAGAGACCCAGTACTTC. It translates to CASSLTGGGETQYF. The genes are TRBV7-9 and TRBJ2-5, with 9 bases fitting TRBD1. Germline values: CDR1 SEHNR, CDR2 FQNEAQ (reference sequence). The CDR3 sequence is 14 residues long. V was clipped by 2 bases and J by 4 bases; unmatched bases: 2.

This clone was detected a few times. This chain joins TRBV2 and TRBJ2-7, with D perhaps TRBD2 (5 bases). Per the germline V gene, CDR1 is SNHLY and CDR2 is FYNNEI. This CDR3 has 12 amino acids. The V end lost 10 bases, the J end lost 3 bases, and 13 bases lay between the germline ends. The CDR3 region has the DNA TGTGCCACCCAACTACGGGGCTACGAGCAGTACTTC. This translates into CATQLRGYEQYF. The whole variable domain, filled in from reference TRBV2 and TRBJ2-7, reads EPEVTQTPSHQVTQMGQEVILRCVPISNHLYFYWYRQILGQKVEFLVSFYNNEISEKSEIFDDQFSVERPDGSNFTLKIRSTKLEDSAMYFCATQLRGYEQYFGPGTRLTVT.

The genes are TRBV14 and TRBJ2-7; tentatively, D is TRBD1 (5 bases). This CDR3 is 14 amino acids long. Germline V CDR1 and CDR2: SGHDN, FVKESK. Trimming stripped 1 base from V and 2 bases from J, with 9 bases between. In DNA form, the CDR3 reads TGTGCCAGCAGCCAAGTGGACACAGCCTACGAGCAGTACTTC. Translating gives CASSQVDTAYEQYF. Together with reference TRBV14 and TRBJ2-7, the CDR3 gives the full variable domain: EAGVTQFPSHSVIEKGQTVTLRCDPISGHDNLYWYRRVMGKEIKFLLHFVKESKQDESGMPNNRFLAERTGGTYSTLKVQPAELEDSGVYFCASSQVDTAYEQYFGPGTRLTVT.

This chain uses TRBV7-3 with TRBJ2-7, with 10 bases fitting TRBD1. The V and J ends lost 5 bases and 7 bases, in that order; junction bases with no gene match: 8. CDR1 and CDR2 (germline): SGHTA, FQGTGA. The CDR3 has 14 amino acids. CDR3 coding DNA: TGTGCCAGCAGCAGGACAGGGGGTTGGGAAGAGCAGTACTTC. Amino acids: CASSRTGGWEEQYF.